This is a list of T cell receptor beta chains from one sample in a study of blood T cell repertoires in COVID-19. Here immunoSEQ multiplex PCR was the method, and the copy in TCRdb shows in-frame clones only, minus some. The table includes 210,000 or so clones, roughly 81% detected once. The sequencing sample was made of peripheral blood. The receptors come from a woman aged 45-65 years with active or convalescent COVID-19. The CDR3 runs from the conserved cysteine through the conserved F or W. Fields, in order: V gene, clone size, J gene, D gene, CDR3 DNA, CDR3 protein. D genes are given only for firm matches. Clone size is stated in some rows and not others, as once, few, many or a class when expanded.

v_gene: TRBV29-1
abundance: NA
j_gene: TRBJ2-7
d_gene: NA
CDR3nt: TGCAGCGGCCTCCAGGGTTCTGGGTACGAGCAGTACTTC
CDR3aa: CSGLQGSGYEQYF

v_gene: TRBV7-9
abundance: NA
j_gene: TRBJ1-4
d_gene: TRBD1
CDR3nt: TGTGCCAGCAGCTTTTTTGCGGGACAGGGAGGTGAAAAACTGTTTTTT
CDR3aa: CASSFFAGQGGEKLFF

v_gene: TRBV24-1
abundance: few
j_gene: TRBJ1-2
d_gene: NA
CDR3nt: TGTGCCACCAGTGGGTCGGGGGGCTATGGCTACACCTTC
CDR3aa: CATSGSGGYGYTF

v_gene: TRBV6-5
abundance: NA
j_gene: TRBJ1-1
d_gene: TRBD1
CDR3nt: TGTGCCAGCAGTTGGACAGGGGGCGAGTCCACTGAAGCTTTCTTT
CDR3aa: CASSWTGGESTEAFF

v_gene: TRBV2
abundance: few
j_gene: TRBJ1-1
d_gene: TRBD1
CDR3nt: TGTGCCAGCAGCAGGGGGCTGAGTTCTGAAGCTTTCTTT
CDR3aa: CASSRGLSSEAFF

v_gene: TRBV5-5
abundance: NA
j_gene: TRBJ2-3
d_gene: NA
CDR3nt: TGTGCCAGCAGCTTGAGCAGGAGCACAGATACGCAGTATTTT
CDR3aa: CASSLSRSTDTQYF

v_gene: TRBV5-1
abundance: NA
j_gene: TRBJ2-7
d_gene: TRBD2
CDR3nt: TGCGCCAGCAGCTCGGGACTAGCGGGAAGCTCCTACGAGCAGTACTTC
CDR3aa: CASSSGLAGSSYEQYF

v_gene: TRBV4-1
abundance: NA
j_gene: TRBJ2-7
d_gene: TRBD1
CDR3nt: TGCGCCAGCAGCCGACAATACTCGGACAGGGGCGGGGGCGAGCAGTACTTC
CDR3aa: CASSRQYSDRGGGEQYF

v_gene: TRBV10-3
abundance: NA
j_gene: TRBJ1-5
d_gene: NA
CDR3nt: TGTGCCTCCTCACAGGGCTACGGCAATCAGCCCCAGCATTTT
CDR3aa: CASSQGYGNQPQHF

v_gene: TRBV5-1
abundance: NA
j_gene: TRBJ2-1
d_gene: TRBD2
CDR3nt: TGCGCCAGCAGCACGGGACTAGCGGGAGGAAGGGATGAGCAGTTCTTC
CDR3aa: CASSTGLAGGRDEQFF

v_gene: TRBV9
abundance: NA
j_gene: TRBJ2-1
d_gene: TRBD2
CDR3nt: TGTGCCAGCAGCACCACTAGCGGGGTGTACAATGAGCAGTTCTTC
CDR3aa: CASSTTSGVYNEQFF

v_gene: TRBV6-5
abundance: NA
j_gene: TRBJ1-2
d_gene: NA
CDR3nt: TGTGCCAGCAGTCCAGCGGGACAATTTTTCGGCTACACCTTC
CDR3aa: CASSPAGQFFGYTF

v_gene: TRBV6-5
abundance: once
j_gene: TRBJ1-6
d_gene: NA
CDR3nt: TGTGCCAGCAGTTACTCGATACAGGGACCATCACCCCTCCACTTT
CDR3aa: CASSYSIQGPSPLHF

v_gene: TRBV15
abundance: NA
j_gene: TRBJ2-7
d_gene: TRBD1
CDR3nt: TGTGCCACCAGCATGGACAGGGTGAGCTCCTACGAGCAGTACTTC
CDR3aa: CATSMDRVSSYEQYF

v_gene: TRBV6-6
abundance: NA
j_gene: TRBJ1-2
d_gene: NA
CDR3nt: TGTGCCAGCAGTTACTCGATGACAGGTGCGGGCTACACCTTC
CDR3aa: CASSYSMTGAGYTF

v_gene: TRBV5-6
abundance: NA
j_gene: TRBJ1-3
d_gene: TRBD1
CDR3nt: TGTGCCAGCAGCTCTACAGGGGGCCCGGCTGGAAACACCATATATTTT
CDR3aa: CASSSTGGPAGNTIYF

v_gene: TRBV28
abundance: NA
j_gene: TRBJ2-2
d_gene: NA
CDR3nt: TGTGCCAGCACTCAGACACCTAACACCGGGGAGCTGTTTTTT
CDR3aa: CASTQTPNTGELFF

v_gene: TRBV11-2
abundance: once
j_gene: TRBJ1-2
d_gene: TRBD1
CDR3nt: TGTGCCAGCAGCCTAGGGACAGGGAACGGCTACACCTTC
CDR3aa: CASSLGTGNGYTF

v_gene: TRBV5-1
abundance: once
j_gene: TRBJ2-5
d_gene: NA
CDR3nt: TGCGCCAGCAGCCCGGAGCCCCCCGGGGAGACCCAGTACTTC
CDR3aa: CASSPEPPGETQYF

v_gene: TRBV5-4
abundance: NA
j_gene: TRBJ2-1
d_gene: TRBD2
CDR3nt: TGTGCCAGCAGCCAGGGACTAAAGATAGGCAATGAGCAGTTCTTC
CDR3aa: CASSQGLKIGNEQFF

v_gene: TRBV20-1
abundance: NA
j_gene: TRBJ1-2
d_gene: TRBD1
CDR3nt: TGCAGTGCTAGTACCGACAGGGGTATTGGGTATGGCTACACCTTC
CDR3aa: CSASTDRGIGYGYTF

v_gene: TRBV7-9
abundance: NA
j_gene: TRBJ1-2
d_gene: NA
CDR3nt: TGTGCCAGCGGGGGGGGCTATGGCTACACCTTC
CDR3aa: CASGGGYGYTF

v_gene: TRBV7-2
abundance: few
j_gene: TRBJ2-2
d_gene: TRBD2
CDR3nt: TGTGCCAGCAGCGTGGGGGCCACTAGCGGCACCGGGGAGCTGTTTTTT
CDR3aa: CASSVGATSGTGELFF

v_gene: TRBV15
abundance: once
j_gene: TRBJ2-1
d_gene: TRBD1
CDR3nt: TGTGCCACCAGCAGGGTACCGGGACAGGGCTCCTACAATGAGCAGTTCTTC
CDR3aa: CATSRVPGQGSYNEQFF

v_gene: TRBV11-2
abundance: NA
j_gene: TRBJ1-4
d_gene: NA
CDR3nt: TGTGCCAGCAGCTTCGGGGGGGCAGGAGAAAAACTGTTTTTT
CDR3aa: CASSFGGAGEKLFF

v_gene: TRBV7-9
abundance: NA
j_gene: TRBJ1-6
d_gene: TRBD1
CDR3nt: TGTGCCAGCAGCTTAAACCTACAGGGGGCCGAGGCACCCCTCCACTTT
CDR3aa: CASSLNLQGAEAPLHF

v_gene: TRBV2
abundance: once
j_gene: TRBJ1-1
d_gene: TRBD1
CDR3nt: TGTGCCAGCAGCGAGGACAGGGCCGTAGCTTTCTTT
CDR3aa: CASSEDRAVAFF

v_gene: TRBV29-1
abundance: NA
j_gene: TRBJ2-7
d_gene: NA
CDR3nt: TGCAGCGCCGCCCTTAGAGAGCAGTACTTC
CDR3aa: CSAALREQYF

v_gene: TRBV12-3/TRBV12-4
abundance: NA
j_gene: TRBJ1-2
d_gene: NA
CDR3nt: TGTGCCAGCAGTTTAGGGGGAGTGGGCACCTTC
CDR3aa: CASSLGGVGTF

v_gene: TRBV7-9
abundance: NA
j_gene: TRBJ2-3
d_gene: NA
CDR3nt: TGTGCCAGCAGCTTAATCCTAAAAACAGATACGCAGTATTTT
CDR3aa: CASSLILKTDTQYF

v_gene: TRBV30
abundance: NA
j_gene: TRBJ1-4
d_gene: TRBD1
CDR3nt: TGTGCCTGGACTTGGGGGACAGGAAATGAAAAACTGTTTTTT
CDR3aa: CAWTWGTGNEKLFF

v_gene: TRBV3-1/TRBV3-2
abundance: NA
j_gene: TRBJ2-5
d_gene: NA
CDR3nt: TGTGCCAGCAGCCAACAAGAGAAAGAGACCCAGTACTTC
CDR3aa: CASSQQEKETQYF

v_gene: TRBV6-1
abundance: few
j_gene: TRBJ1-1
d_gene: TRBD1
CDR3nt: TGTGCCAGCAGTGCCGGGACAGGAGGGGGGGGGACTGAAGCTTTCTTT
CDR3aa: CASSAGTGGGGTEAFF

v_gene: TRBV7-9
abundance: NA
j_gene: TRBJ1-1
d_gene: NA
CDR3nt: TGTGCCAGCAGCTTAGCGGCGGTGAACACTGAAGCTTTCTTT
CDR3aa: CASSLAAVNTEAFF

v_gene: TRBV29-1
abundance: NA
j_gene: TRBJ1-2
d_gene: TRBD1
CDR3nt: TGCAGCGTCGCCACAGGGGGCCAGGGGGGCTACACCTTC
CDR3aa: CSVATGGQGGYTF

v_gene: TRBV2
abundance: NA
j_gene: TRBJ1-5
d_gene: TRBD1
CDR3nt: TGTGCCAGCAGCCGGGCAGGATCAAGGACAGGGGGCGCCGGGAGCAATCAGCCCCAGCATTTT
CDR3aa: CASSRAGSRTGGAGSNQPQHF

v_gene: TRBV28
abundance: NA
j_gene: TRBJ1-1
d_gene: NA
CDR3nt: TGTGCCAGCAGGACAGCCACTGAAGCTTTCTTT
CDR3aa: CASRTATEAFF

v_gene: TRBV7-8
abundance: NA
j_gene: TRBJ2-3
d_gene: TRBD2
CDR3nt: TGTGCCAGCAGCTTAGTTACTCTACGGGGACTATTCACAGATACGCAGTATTTT
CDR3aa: CASSLVTLRGLFTDTQYF

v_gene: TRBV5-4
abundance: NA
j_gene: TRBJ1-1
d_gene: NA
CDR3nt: TGTGCCAGCAGCTTCACGGGTAACACTGAAGCTTTCTTT
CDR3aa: CASSFTGNTEAFF

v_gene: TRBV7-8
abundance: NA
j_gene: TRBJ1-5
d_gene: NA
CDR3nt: TGTGCCAGCAGCTCCCCTGAGGGGCCCCAGCATTTT
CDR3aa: CASSSPEGPQHF

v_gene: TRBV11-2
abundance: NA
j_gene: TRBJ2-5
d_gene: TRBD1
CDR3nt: TGTGCCAGCAGCGCCTTCAGGGGGCGGGCAGAACAAGAGACCCAGTACTTC
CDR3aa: CASSAFRGRAEQETQYF

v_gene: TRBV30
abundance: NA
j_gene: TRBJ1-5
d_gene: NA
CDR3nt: TGTGCCTGGAGTGAGGGGCGGAGCAATCAGCCCCAGCATTTT
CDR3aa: CAWSEGRSNQPQHF

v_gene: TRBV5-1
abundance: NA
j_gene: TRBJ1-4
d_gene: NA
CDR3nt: TGCGCCAGCAGCCAGACGGGCGGGGATAATGAAAAACTGTTTTTT
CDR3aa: CASSQTGGDNEKLFF

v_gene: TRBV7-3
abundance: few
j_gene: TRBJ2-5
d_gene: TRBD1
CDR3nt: TGTGCCAGCAGCCCGGGGACAGGGGGCGCCCTCCAAGAGACCCAGTACTTC
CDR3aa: CASSPGTGGALQETQYF

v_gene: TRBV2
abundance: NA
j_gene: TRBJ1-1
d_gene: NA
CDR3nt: TGTGCCAGCAGCGAAATAGAGTCTAACACTGAAGCTTTCTTT
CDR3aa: CASSEIESNTEAFF

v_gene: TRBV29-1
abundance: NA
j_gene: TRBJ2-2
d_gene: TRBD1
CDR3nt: TGCAGCGTAGGGACAGCCGCGAACACCGGGGAGCTGTTTTTT
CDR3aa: CSVGTAANTGELFF

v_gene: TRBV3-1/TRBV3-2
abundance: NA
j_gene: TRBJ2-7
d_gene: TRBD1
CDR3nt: TGTGCCAGCAGCCAGGGGACAGGGAACCCCTACGAGCAGTACTTC
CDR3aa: CASSQGTGNPYEQYF

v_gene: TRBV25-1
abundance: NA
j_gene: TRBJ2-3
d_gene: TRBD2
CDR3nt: TGTGCCAGCACTTCTCTAGCGGGAGGGTCAGATACGCAGTATTTT
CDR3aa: CASTSLAGGSDTQYF

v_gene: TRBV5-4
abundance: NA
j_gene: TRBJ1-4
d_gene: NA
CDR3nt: TGTGCCAGCAGCACCATGGGGCCAGGATCTGGGGAAAAACTGTTTTTT
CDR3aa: CASSTMGPGSGEKLFF